Below, one T cell receptor (beta chain) is given with its context. This record comes from a study of T cell changes during pregnancy in multiple sclerosis. The repertoire was sequenced with immunoSEQ multiplex PCR; TCRdb's copy has only in-frame clones and lacks some. Counted here are around 39,000 clones, about 88% occurring once; the ten biggest clones make up 1.2%. There are 12 residues in the CDR3. J was trimmed by 14 bases and V by 3 bases; bases with no gene match: 5. Germline values: CDR1 MDHEN, CDR2 SYDVKM. This TCR was sampled from a female donor with multiple sclerosis, enrolled in a pregnancy study. The sequenced sample was CD4+ T cells from peripheral blood mononuclear cells, obtained before pregnancy. The J gene is TRBJ2-1, the V gene TRBV28, with 9 positions matching TRBD2. Here the CDR3 reads CASSLGTSREFF. The CDR3 DNA follows: TGTGCCAGCAGTTTGGGGACTAGCCGTGAGTTCTTC.